These 15 T cell receptor beta chains originate from one sample sequenced in a study of cytomegalovirus exposure and HLA in healthy donors. A multiplex PCR was run with 60 Vbeta primers and 13 Jbeta primers. The repertoire was sequenced with immunoSEQ multiplex PCR; TCRdb's copy has only in-frame clones and lacks some. This table holds 140,000 or so clones, around 57% found once. Sequencing was performed on PBMCs. The receptors derive from a male donor in good health and CMV-seronegative.

This clone appeared a few times. This chain uses TRBV6-5 with TRBJ2-7; no firm D call. The length of the CDR3 is 13 residues. V lost 8 bases and J 0 bases, leaving 11 bases between the germline ends. Germline V CDR1 and CDR2: MNHEY, SVGAGI. For the CDR3, the DNA is TGTGCCAGCGGTGAGCCTAACTCCTACGAGCAGTACTTC. It translates to CASGEPNSYEQYF.

This clone appeared a few times. V and J are TRBV28 and TRBJ2-6; TRBD2 aligns across 7 bases. This CDR3 region has 18 residues. J lost 0 bases, V lost 3 bases, and 8 bases had no gene match. Germline loops: CDR1 MDHEN, CDR2 SYDVKM. Here the CDR3 reads CASSFEREGTSGANVLTF. The CDR3 DNA sequence: TGTGCCAGCAGTTTCGAGAGGGAGGGAACCTCTGGGGCCAACGTCCTGACTTTC.

J is TRBJ2-1 and V is TRBV11-2; 8 bases align to TRBD1. After removal of 4 bases from V and 2 bases from J, the junction contained 7 bases not matched to a gene. Germline V gives CDR1 SGHAT, CDR2 FQNNGV. This CDR3 contains 16 residues. CDR3 nucleotides: TGTGCCAGCAGCTCGCCTGGACAGGGCGCCTACAATGAGCAGTTCTTC. Its protein product is CASSSPGQGAYNEQFF.

The chain combines TRBV18 with TRBJ2-3, with 7 bases aligning to TRBD2. Trimming took 4 bases from V and 5 from J; bases not matched to a gene: 6. CDR3 length: 14 amino acids. Germline-derived CDR1 and CDR2 are KGHSH and LQKENI. The chain's CDR3 is CASSRGPGGDTQYF. CDR3 bases: TGTGCCAGCTCACGCGGTCCGGGGGGAGATACGCAGTATTTT.

V and J are TRBV6-1 and TRBJ2-7, with a possible D match to TRBD2 (5 bases). Trimming shortened V by 7 bases and J by 3 bases, and 13 bases separated the two germline ends. This CDR3 spans 13 amino acids. In germline, CDR1 is MNHNS, CDR2 SASEGT. Here the CDR3 reads CASNRAGIYEQYF. CDR3 coding DNA: TGTGCCAGCAATCGGGCCGGGATCTACGAGCAGTACTTC.

In its sample, this clone was seen a few times. The chain carries TRBV27 and TRBJ1-2; 7 bases are a match to TRBD1. Unmatched junction bases numbered 6, after V lost 3 bases and J lost 5 bases. Germline lookup yields CDR1 MNHEY and CDR2 SMNVEV (reference sequence). CDR3 length: 14 amino acids. In DNA, the CDR3 is TGTGCCAGCAGTTTTTCAGACAGGGAGTATGGCTACACCTTC. It codes for CASSFSDREYGYTF.

CDR3 protein: CASRDRRTDTQYF. CDR3 nucleotide sequence: TGTGCCAGCCGGGACAGGCGCACAGATACGCAGTATTTT. The chain is built from TRBV19 and TRBJ2-3, with 8 nucleotides matching TRBD1. The CDR3 contains 13 residues. Looked up from germline, CDR1 is LNHDA and CDR2 is SQIVND (reference sequence). Losses at the gene ends were 9 bases for V and 1 base for J; bases not matched to a gene: 3.

This clone occurred a few times. V gene TRBV11-2 combines with J gene TRBJ2-2; 7 nucleotides align to TRBD2. V lost 5 bases and J lost 1; bases outside the gene matches: 4. The CDR3 totals 15 residues. Germline V gene lookup returns CDR1 SGHAT and CDR2 FQNNGV. This CDR3 reads CASSISGENTGELFF. CDR3 sequence (DNA): TGTGCCAGCAGCATAAGCGGGGAGAACACCGGGGAGCTGTTTTTT.

This clone was observed a handful of times. J is TRBJ2-5 and V is TRBV27; no definite D call. The CDR3 runs 13 residues. V shed 3 bases and J shed 1 base, with 6 bases lying between them. Germline CDR1 MNHEY, CDR2 SMNVEV (reference sequence). CDR3 in DNA: TGTGCCAGCAGTTTCCTAGTCCAAGAGACCCAGTACTTC. As protein: CASSFLVQETQYF.

V is TRBV29-1 and J is TRBJ2-7; 7 bases are shared with TRBD1. The V segment lost 2 bases and the J segment 6 bases; nucleotides outside the gene matches: 7. Germline V gene sequence: CDR1 SQVTM, CDR2 ANQGSEA. This CDR3 contains 13 residues. The CDR3 protein is CSVETTGSSEQYF. The CDR3 bases are TGCAGCGTTGAAACGACAGGGTCCAGCGAGCAGTACTTC.

This clone was observed a handful of times. The rearrangement links TRBV5-1 to TRBJ2-3; 13 bases fit TRBD2. Germline V gene lookup returns CDR1 SGHRS and CDR2 YFSETQ. The CDR3 consists of 17 residues. The V segment lost 0 bases and the J segment 1 base; nucleotides outside the gene matches: 2. The CDR3 nucleotides are TGCGCCAGCAGCTTGGGACTAGCGGGGGGAGGCACAGATACGCAGTATTTT. This encodes CASSLGLAGGGTDTQYF.

Of note for this clone: A junction end diverges from the germline sequence, so it may reflect a read error. At the DNA level, this CDR3 is encoded by other sequences in the same sample as well. The chain combines TRBV19 with TRBJ2-7, with D unclear. This CDR3 has 13 residues. From germline, CDR1 is LNHDA and CDR2 SQIVND (reference sequence). The CDR3 DNA reads as TGTGCCAGTAGCCTCAGAGAGGCCTACGAGCAGTACTTT. This codes for CASSLREAYEQYF. The variable domain in full, with the rest retrieved from reference TRBV19 and TRBJ2-7, is DGGITQSPKYLFRKEGQNVTLSCEQNLNHDAMYWYRQDPGQGLRLIYYSQIVNDFQKGDIAEGYSVSREKKESFPLTVTSAQKNPTAFYLCASSLREAYEQYFGPGTRLTVT.

The rearrangement uses TRBV7-8 and TRBJ1-6; no clear D gene. Trimming removed 1 base from V and 9 bases from J, with 10 bases in between. In germline, CDR1 is SGHVS, CDR2 FQNEAQ. The CDR3 loop spans 14 amino acids. CDR3 sequence (DNA): TGTGCCAGCAGCTTAGGCAGTACCGCTTCACCCCTCCACTTT. Translating it yields CASSLGSTASPLHF.

This clone was recorded a few times. V gene TRBV6-5 combines with J gene TRBJ1-1; 7 bases match TRBD1. From germline, CDR1 is MNHEY and CDR2 SVGAGI. J gave up 4 bases and V 2 bases, and 10 bases lay outside the gene matches. This CDR3 has 16 amino acids. Here the CDR3 reads CASSYTNRGGGTEAFF. For the CDR3, the DNA is TGTGCCAGCAGTTACACCAACAGGGGAGGAGGCACTGAAGCTTTCTTT.

This clone occurred a few times. The V gene is TRBV27, the J gene TRBJ1-6, with 10 bases that match TRBD1. V trimming: 0 bases; J trimming: 14 bases; junction bases outside the gene matches: 7. Germline CDR1 MNHEY, CDR2 SMNVEV (reference sequence). This CDR3 has 15 amino acids. CDR3 sequence (DNA): TGTGCCAGCAGTTTATCGTGGACAGGGGGTCTGGCCCTCCACTTT. This sequence encodes CASSLSWTGGLALHF.